The 3 T cell receptor beta chains presented below share a single source sample, sequenced in a study of T cell clonality in common variable immunodeficiency. The table came from immunoSEQ multiplex PCR; TCRdb's copy has only in-frame clones and leaves some out. The sample was found to contain some 38,000 clones, and every one recurs. The sample comprised peripheral blood mononuclear cells. These receptors all come from a person aged 18-70 years in good health.

The table lists this clone with many counts. The read terminates 3 residues ahead of where the CDR3 ends, so the germline J gene completes it. The V and J genes are TRBV19 and TRBJ2-2; TRBD2 matches 7 bases. This CDR3 has 14 residues. The J segment lost 3 bases and the V segment lost 4 bases, leaving 2 bases of the junction unmatched. CDR1 and CDR2 (germline): LNHDA, SQIVND (reference sequence). The chain's CDR3 is CASSSGSHTGELFF. The part of the CDR3 DNA that was read is TGTGCCAGTAGTAGCGGGAGCCACACCGGGGAG. The full variable domain, in which reference TRBV19 and TRBJ2-2 provide the parts outside the CDR3, is DGGITQSPKYLFRKEGQNVTLSCEQNLNHDAMYWYRQDPGQGLRLIYYSQIVNDFQKGDIAEGYSVSREKKESFPLTVTSAQKNPTAFYLCASSSGSHTGELFFGEGSRLTVL.

There are many counts of this clone. The CDR3 end falls 3 residues outside the read, so it is completed with the germline J gene. The J gene is TRBJ2-3, the V gene TRBV20-1, with 11 nucleotides matching TRBD2. Germline V CDR1 and CDR2: DFQATT, SNEGSKA (reference sequence). The CDR3 sequence is 13 residues long. Trimming cost V 4 bases and J 5 bases; bases outside gene matches: 2. CDR3 DNA (partial): TGCAGTGCTAAGACTAGCGGGGTAGATACG. The encoded protein is CSAKTSGVDT. Given in full, the CDR3 is CSAKTSGVDTQYF.

This clone was seen repeatedly, ten times or more. The CDR3 is cut off 3 residues early in the read; its end comes from the germline J gene. V is TRBV19 and J is TRBJ2-5, with 9 bases fitting TRBD2. This CDR3 is 13 amino acids long. After removal of 6 bases from V and 4 bases from J, the junction contained 3 bases not matched to a gene. Germline V gives CDR1 LNHDA, CDR2 SQIVND (reference sequence). The CDR3: CASRSSGRETQYF. The sequenced CDR3 bases are TGTGCCAGTAGGAGTAGCGGGAGAGAGACC.